This TCR beta chain appears in the sequencing data of a study of T cell responses to AZD1222 COVID-19 vaccine. A word on this clone: Antigen specificity is unknown.

Findings and caveats of the study: The reported proportion of spike-specific TCRs targeting unmutated variant regions was nearly half. Donors were chiefly white British, with a greater number of females, and clonal diversity was perhaps underestimated. It was only after the peak T cell response that any repertoires were sampled.

After removal of 2 bases from V and 4 bases from J, the junction contained 2 bases not matched to a gene. In germline, CDR1 is MDHEN, CDR2 SYDVKM. This CDR3 is built from 14 residues. TCRdb's table, derived via immunoSEQ multiplex PCR, lists solely in-frame clones and lacks some. The table lists around 100,000 clones, 88% of them singletons, with 1.8% in the top ten. Sample: peripheral blood, taken on day 0 of AZD1222 vaccination. The chain links TRBV28 to TRBJ1-1; TRBD1 matches 9 bases. This clonotype originated in an adult in good health. CDR3 loop: CASSLGQGFTEAFF. The DNA of the CDR3 is TGTGCCAGCAGTTTAGGACAGGGGTTCACTGAAGCTTTCTTT. The full variable domain, with the rest looked up from reference TRBV28 and TRBJ1-1, is DVKVTQSSRYLVKRTGEKVFLECVQDMDHENMFWYRQDPGLGLRLIYFSYDVKMKEKGDIPEGYSVSREKKERFSLILESASTNQTSMYLCASSLGQGFTEAFFGQGTRLTVV.